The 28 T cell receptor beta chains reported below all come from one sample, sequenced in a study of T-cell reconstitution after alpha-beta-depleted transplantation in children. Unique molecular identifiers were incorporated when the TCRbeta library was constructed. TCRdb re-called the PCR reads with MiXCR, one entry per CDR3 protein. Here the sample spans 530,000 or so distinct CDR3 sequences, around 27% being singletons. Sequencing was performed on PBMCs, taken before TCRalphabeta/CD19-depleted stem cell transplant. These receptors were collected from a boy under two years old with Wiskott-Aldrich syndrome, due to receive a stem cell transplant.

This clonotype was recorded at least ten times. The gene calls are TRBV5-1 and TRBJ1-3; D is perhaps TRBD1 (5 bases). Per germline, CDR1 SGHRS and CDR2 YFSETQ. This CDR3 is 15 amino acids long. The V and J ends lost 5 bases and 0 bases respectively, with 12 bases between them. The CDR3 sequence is CASRTGLFSGNTIYF. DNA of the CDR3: TGCGCCAGCAGGACGGGACTCTTCTCTGGAAACACCATATATTTT.

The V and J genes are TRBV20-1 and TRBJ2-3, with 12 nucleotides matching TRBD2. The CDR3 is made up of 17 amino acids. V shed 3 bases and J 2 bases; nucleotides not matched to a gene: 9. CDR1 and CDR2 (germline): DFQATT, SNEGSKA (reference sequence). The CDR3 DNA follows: TGCAGTGCTAGCCTCTCTAGCGGGAGGGCCACCACAGATACGCAGTATTTT. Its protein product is CSASLSSGRATTDTQYF.

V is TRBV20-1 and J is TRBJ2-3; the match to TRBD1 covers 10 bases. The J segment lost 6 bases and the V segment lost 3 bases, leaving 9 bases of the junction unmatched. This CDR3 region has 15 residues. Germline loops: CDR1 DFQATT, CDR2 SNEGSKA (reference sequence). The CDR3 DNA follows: TGCAGTGCTAGGGGGACAGGGGACCCCGGGGATACGCAGTATTTT. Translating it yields CSARGTGDPGDTQYF.

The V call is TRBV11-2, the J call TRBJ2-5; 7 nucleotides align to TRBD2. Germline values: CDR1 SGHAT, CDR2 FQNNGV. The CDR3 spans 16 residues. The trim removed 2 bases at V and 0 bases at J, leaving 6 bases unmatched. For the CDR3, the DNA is TGTGCCAGCAGCTTAAGGCAGCGGGGCTACCAAGAGACCCAGTACTTC. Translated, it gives CASSLRQRGYQETQYF.

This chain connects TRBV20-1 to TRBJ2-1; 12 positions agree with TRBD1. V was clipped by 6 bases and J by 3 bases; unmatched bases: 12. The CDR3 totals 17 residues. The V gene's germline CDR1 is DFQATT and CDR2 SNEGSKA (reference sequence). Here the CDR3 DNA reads TGCAGTGCCAGGGACAGGGGGCTTCGTGTAAGCTACAATGAGCAGTTCTTC. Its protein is CSARDRGLRVSYNEQFF.

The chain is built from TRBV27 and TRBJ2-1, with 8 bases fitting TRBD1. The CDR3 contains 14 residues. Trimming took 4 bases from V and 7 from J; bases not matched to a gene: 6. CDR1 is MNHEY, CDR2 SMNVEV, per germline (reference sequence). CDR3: CASSSQGALNEQFF. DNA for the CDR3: TGTGCCAGCAGTTCCCAGGGGGCTTTAAATGAGCAGTTCTTC.

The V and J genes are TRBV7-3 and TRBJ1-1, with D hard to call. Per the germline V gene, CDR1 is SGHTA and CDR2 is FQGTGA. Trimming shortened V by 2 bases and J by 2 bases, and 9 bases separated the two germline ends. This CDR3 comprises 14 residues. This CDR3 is CASSLLGDNTEAFF. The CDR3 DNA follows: TGTGCCAGCAGCTTATTAGGCGACAACACTGAAGCTTTCTTT.

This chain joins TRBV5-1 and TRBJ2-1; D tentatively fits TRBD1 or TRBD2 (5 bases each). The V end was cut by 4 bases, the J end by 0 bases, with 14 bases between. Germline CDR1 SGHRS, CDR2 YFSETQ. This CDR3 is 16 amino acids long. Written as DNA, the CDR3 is TGCGCCAGCAGCCGGAGGCTAGGGGTCTCCTACAATGAGCAGTTCTTC. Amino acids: CASSRRLGVSYNEQFF.

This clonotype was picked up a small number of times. The CDR3 DNA sequence: TGTGCCAGCAGCCAAGACCCCATAGATGAGAATGAGCAGTTCTTC. Translating it yields CASSQDPIDENEQFF. This chain links TRBV4-2 with TRBJ2-1; the D is unclear. Germline CDR1 is LGHNA and CDR2 is YNFKEQ. V was clipped by 0 bases and J by 7 bases, with 13 bases between them. This CDR3 has 15 residues.

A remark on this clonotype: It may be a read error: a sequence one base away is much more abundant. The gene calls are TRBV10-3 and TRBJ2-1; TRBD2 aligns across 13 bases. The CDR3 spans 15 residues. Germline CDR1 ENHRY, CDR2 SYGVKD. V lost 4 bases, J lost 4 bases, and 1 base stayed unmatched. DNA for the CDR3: TGTGCCATCAGTGGGGGACTAGCGGGATACAATGAGCAGTTCTTC. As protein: CAISGGLAGYNEQFF.

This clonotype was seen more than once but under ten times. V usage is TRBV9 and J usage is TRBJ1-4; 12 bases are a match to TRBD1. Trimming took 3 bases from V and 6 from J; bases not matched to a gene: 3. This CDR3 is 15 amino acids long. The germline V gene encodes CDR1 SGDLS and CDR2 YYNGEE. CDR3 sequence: CASSAGDRGHEKLFF. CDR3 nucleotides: TGTGCCAGCAGCGCTGGGGACAGGGGGCATGAAAAACTGTTTTTT.

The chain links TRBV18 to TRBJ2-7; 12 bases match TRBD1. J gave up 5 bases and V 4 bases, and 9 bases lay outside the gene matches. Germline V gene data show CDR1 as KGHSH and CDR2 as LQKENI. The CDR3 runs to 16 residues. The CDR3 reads CASSRVSGTGGNEQYF. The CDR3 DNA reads TGTGCCAGCTCACGGGTATCCGGGACAGGGGGCAACGAGCAGTACTTC. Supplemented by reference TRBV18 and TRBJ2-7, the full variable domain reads NAGVMQNPRHLVRRRGQEARLRCSPMKGHSHVYWYRQLPEEGLKFMVYLQKENIIDESGMPKERFSAEFPKEGPSILRIQQVVRGDSAAYFCASSRVSGTGGNEQYFGPGTRLTVT.

The CDR3 loop reads CAIRDKEVAYEQYF. The CDR3, as DNA: TGTGCCATCAGAGACAAAGAGGTGGCGTACGAGCAGTACTTC. The chain carries TRBV10-3 and TRBJ2-7, with D unclear. CDR3 length: 14 amino acids. Trimming removed 6 bases from V and 4 bases from J, with 16 bases in between. Germline V gives CDR1 ENHRY, CDR2 SYGVKD.

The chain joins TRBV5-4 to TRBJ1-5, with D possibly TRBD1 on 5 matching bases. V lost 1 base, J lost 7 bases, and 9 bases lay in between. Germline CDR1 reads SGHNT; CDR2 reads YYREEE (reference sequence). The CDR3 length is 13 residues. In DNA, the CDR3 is TGTGCCAGCAGCTTGTTCGGGGGGCAGCCCCAGCATTTT. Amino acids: CASSLFGGQPQHF.

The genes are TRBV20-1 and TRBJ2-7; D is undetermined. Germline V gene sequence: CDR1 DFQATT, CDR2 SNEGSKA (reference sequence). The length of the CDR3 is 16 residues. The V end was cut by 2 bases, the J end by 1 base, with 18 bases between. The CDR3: CSARFPGSKGSYEQYF. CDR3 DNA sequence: TGCAGTGCTAGATTTCCTGGTAGCAAAGGATCCTACGAGCAGTACTTC.

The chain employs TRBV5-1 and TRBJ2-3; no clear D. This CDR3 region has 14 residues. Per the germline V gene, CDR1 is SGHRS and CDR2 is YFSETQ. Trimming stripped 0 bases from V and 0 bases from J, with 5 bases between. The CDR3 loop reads CASSLAESTDTQYF. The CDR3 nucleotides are TGCGCCAGCAGCTTGGCGGAAAGCACAGATACGCAGTATTTT.

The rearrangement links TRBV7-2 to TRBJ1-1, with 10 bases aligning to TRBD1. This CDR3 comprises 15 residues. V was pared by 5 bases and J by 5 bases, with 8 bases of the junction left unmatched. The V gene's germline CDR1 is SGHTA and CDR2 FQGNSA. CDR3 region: CASSVRQGASTEAFF. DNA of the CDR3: TGTGCCAGCAGCGTTAGACAGGGGGCGAGTACTGAAGCTTTCTTT.

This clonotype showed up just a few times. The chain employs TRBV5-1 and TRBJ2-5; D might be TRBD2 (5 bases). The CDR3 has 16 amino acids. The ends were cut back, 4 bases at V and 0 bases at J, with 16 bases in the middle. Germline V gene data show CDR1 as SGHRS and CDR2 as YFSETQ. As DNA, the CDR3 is TGCGCCAGCAGCGCCGCTAGCTCACCGTACCAAGAGACCCAGTACTTC. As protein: CASSAASSPYQETQYF.

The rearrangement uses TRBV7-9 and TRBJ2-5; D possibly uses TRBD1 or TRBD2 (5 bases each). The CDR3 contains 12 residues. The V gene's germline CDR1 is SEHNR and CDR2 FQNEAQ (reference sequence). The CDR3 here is CAAAEGQETQYF. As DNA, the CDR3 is TGTGCGGCGGCCGAGGGGCAGGAGACCCAGTACTTC.

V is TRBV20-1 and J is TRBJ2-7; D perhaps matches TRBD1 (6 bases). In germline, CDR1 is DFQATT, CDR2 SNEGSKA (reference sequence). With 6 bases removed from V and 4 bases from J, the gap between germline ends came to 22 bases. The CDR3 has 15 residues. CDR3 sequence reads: CSALRWTVVWYEQYF. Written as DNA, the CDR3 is TGCAGTGCCCTAAGATGGACAGTGGTGTGGTACGAGCAGTACTTC.

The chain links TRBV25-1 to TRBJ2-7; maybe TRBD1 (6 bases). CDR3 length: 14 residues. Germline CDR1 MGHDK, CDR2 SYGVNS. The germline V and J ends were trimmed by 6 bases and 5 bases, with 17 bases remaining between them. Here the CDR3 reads CASRRSGAGDEQYF. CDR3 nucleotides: TGTGCCAGCAGGCGATCTGGGGCAGGGGACGAGCAGTACTTC.

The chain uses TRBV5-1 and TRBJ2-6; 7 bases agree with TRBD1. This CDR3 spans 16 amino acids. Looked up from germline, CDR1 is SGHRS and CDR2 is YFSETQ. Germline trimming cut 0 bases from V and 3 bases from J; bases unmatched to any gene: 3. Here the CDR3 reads CASSLVTGVGANVLTF. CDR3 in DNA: TGCGCCAGCAGCTTGGTTACAGGGGTTGGGGCCAACGTCCTGACTTTC.

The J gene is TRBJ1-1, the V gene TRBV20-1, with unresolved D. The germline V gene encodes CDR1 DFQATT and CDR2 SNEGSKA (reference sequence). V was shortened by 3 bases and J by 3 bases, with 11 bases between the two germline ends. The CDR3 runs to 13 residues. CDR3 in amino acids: CSARDFRDTEAFF. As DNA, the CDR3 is TGCAGTGCTAGGGACTTTCGGGACACTGAAGCTTTCTTT.

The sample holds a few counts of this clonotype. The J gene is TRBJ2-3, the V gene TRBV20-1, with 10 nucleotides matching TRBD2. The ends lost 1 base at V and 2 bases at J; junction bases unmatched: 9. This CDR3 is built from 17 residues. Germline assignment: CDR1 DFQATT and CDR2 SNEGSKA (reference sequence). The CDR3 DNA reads TGCAGTGCTAGAGCGCTAGCGGGAGAGGCGTTCACAGATACGCAGTATTTT. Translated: CSARALAGEAFTDTQYF.

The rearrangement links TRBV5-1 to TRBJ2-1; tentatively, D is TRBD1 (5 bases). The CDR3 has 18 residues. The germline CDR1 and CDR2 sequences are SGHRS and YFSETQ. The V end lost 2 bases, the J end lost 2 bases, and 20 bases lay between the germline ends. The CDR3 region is CASSLSKGLPITYNEQFF. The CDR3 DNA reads TGCGCCAGCAGCTTATCGAAGGGGCTACCTATTACCTACAATGAGCAGTTCTTC. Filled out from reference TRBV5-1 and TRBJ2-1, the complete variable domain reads KAGVTQTPRYLIKTRGQQVTLSCSPISGHRSVSWYQQTPGQGLQFLFEYFSETQRNKGNFPGRFSGRQFSNSRSEMNVSTLELGDSALYLCASSLSKGLPITYNEQFFGPGTRLTVL.

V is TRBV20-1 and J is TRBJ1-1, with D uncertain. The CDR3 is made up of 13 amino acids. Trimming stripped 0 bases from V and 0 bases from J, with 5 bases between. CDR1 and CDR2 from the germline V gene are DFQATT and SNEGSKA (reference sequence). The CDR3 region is CSARDMVNTEAFF. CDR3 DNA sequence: TGCAGTGCTAGAGATATGGTGAACACTGAAGCTTTCTTT.

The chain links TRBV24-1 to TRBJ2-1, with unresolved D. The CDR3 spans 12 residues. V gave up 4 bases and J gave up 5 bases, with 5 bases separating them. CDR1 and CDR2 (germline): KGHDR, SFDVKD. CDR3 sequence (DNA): TGTGCCACCAGTGAGTGGGACAATGAGCAGTTCTTC. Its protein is CATSEWDNEQFF.

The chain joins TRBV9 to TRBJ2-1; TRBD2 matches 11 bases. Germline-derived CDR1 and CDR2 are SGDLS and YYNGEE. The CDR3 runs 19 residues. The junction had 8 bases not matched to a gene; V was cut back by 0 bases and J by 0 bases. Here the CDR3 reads CASSVGISGRGGSYNEQFF. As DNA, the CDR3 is TGTGCCAGCAGCGTAGGGATTAGCGGGAGGGGGGGCTCCTACAATGAGCAGTTCTTC.